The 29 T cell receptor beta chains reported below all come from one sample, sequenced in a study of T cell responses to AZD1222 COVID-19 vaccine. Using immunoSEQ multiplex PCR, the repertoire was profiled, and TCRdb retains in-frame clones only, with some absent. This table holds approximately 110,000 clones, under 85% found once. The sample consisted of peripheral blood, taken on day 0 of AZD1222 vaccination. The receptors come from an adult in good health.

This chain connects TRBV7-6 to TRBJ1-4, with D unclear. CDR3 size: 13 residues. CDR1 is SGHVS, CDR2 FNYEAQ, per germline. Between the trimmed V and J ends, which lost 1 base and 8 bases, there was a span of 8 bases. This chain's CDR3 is CASSLVSGEKLFF. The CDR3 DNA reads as TGTGCCAGCAGCTTAGTATCGGGAGAAAAACTGTTTTTT.

The chain's CDR3 is CASSFRASGNYGYTF. CDR3 in DNA: TGTGCCAGCAGCTTTAGGGCTTCCGGGAACTATGGCTACACCTTC. The gene calls are TRBV13 and TRBJ1-2; D not resolved. Germline CDR1 PRHDT, CDR2 FYEKMQ (reference sequence). V was shortened by 3 bases and J by 2 bases, with 13 bases between the two germline ends. The CDR3 covers 15 residues.

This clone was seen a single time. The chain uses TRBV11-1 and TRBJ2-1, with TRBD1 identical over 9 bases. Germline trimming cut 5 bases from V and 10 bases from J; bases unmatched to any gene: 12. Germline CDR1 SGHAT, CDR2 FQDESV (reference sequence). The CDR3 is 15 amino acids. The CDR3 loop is CASSPHRGPGSEQFF. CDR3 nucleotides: TGTGCCAGCAGCCCGCACAGGGGGCCTGGATCAGAGCAGTTCTTC.

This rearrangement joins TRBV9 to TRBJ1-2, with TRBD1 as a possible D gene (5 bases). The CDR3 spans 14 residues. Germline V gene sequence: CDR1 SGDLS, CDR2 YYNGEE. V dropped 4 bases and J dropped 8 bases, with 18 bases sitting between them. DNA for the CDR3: TGTGCCAGCAGCTATCATGAGGGGCGGTGGGGCTACACCTTC. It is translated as CASSYHEGRWGYTF. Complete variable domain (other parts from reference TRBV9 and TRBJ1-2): DSGVTQTPKHLITATGQRVTLRCSPRSGDLSVYWYQQSLDQGLQFLIQYYNGEERAKGNILERFSAQQFPDLHSELNLSSLELGDSALYFCASSYHEGRWGYTFGSGTRLTVV.

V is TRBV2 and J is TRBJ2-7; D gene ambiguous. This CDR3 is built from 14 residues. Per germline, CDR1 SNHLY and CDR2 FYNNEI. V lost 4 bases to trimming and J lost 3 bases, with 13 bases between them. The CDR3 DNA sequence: TGTGCCAGCAGTGGGAGCCAGAACCTCTACGAGCAGTACTTC. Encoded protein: CASSGSQNLYEQYF.

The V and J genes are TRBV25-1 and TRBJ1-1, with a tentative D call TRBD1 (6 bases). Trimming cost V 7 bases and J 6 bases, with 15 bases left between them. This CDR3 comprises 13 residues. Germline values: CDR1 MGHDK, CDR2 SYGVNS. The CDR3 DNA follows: TGTGCCAGCACGGGGAGGGGGAGCCCTGAAGCTTTCTTT. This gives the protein CASTGRGSPEAFF.

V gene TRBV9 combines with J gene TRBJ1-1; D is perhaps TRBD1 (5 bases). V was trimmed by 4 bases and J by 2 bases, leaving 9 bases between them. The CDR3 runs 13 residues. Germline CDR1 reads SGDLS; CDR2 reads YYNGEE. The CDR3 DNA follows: TGTGCCAGCAGCACAGGCACCAACACTGAAGCTTTCTTT. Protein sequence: CASSTGTNTEAFF.

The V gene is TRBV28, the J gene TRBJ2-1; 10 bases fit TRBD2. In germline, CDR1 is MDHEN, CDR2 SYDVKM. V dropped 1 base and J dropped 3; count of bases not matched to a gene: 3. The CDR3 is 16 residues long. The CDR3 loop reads CASSLLPSGGYNEQFF. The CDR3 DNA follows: TGTGCCAGCAGTTTATTGCCTAGCGGGGGCTACAATGAGCAGTTCTTC.

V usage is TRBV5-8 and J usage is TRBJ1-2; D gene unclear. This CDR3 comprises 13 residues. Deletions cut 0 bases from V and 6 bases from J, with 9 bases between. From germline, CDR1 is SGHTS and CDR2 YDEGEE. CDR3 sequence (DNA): TGTGCCAGCAGCTTGGCCGCTGGGGATGGCTACACCTTC. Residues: CASSLAAGDGYTF.

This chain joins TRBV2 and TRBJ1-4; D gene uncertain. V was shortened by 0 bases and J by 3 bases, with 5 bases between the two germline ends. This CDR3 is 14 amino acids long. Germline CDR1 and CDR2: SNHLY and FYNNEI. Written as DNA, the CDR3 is TGTGCCAGCAGTGAAGCCGGGGCTAATGAAAAACTGTTTTTT. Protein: CASSEAGANEKLFF.

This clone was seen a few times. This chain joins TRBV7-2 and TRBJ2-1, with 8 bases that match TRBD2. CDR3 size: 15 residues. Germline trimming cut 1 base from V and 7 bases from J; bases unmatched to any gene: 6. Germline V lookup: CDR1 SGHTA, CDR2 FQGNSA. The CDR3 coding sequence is TGTGCCAGCAGCTTAGAAGCGGGGGAAACTAATGAGCAGTTCTTC. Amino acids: CASSLEAGETNEQFF.

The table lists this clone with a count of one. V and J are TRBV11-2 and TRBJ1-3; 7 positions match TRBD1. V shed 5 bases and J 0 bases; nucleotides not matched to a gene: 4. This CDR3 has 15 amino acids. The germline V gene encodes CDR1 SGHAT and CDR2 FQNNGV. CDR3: CASSADRVSGNTIYF. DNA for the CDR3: TGTGCCAGCAGCGCCGACAGGGTCTCTGGAAACACCATATATTTT.

CDR3 DNA sequence: TGTGCCAGCAGCGAAGTCACAGGGGGGCGCCATAACTATGGCTACACCTTC. As protein: CASSEVTGGRHNYGYTF. The chain carries TRBV28 and TRBJ1-2; TRBD1 matches at 8 bases. The V segment lost 6 bases and the J segment 1 base; nucleotides outside the gene matches: 13. CDR1 MDHEN and CDR2 SYDVKM come from the germline V gene. This CDR3 spans 17 amino acids.

CDR3 protein: CASSVTGNSPLHF. CDR3 nucleotide sequence: TGTGCCAGCAGCGTCACAGGGAATTCACCCCTCCACTTT. The rearrangement uses TRBV7-8 and TRBJ1-6; possibly TRBD1 for D (6 bases). CDR1 and CDR2 from the germline V gene are SGHVS and FQNEAQ. Trimming removed 5 bases at V and 7 bases at J, with 9 bases between. The CDR3 covers 13 residues.

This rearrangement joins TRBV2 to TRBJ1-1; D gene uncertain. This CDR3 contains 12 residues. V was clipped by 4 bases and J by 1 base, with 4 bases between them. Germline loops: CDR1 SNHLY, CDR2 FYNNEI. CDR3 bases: TGTGCCAGCAGTGTAGGGAACACTGAAGCTTTCTTT. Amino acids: CASSVGNTEAFF.

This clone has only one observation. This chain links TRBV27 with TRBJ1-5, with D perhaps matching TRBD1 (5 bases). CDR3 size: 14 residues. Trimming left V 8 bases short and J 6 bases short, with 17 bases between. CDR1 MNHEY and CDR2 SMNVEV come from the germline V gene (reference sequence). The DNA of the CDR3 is TGTGCCAGCCGGGGGGGGAGAGAAGGTCAGCCCCAGCATTTT. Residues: CASRGGREGQPQHF.

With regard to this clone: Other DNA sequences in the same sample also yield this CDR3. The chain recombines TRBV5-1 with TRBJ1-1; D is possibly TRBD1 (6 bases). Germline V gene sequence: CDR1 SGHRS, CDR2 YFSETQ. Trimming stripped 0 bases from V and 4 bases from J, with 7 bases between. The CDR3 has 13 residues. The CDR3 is CASSLEGGTEAFF. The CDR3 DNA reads TGCGCCAGCAGCTTGGAGGGGGGCACTGAAGCTTTCTTT.

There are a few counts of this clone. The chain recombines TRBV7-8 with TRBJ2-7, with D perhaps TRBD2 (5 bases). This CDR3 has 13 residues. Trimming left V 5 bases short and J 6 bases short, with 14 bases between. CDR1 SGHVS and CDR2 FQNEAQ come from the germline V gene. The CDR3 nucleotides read TGTGCCAGCAGCACCCCCGGGAAGGGCGAGCAGTACTTC. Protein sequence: CASSTPGKGEQYF. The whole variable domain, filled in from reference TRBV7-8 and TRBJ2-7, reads GAGVSQSPRYKVAKRGQDVALRCDPISGHVSLFWYQQALGQGPEFLTYFQNEAQLDKSGLPSDRFFAERPEGSVSTLKIQRTQQEDSAVYLCASSTPGKGEQYFGPGTRLTVT.

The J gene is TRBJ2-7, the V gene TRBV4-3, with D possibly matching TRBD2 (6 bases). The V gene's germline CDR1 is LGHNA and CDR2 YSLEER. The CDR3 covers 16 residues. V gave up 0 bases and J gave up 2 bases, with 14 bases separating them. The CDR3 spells CASSQDGPASAYEQYF. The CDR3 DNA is TGCGCCAGCAGCCAAGATGGCCCAGCTAGCGCCTACGAGCAGTACTTC.

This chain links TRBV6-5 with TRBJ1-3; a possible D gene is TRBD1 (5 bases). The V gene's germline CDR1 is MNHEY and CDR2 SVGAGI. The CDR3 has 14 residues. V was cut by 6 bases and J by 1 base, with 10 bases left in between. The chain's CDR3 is CASRHQGSGNTIYF. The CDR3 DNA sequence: TGTGCCAGCAGACATCAGGGTTCTGGAAACACCATATATTTT.

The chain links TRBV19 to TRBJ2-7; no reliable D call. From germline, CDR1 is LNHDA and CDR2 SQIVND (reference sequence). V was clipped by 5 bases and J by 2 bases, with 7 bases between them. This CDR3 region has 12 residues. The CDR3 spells CASSSGPYEQYF. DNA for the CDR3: TGTGCCAGTAGTTCCGGGCCCTACGAGCAGTACTTC.

The CDR3 region is CASRAGGDHGTQYF. The CDR3 coding sequence is TGTGCCAGCAGGGCGGGGGGCGATCATGGGACCCAGTACTTC. This chain uses TRBV25-1 with TRBJ2-5; TRBD2 aligns across 8 bases. The CDR3 has 14 amino acids. The J segment lost 7 bases and the V segment lost 6 bases, leaving 10 bases of the junction unmatched. Germline V CDR1 and CDR2: MGHDK, SYGVNS. The complete variable domain, with remaining parts taken from reference TRBV25-1 and TRBJ2-5, reads EADIYQTPRYLVIGTGKKITLECSQTMGHDKMYWYQQDPGMELHLIHYSYGVNSTEKGDLSSESTVSRIRTEHFPLTLESARPSHTSQYLCASRAGGDHGTQYFGPGTRLLVL.

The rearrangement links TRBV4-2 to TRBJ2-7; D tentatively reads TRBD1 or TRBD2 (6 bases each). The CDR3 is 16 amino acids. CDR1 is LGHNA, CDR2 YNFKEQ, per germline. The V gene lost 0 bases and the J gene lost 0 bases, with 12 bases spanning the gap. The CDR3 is CASSQEGGGSSYEQYF. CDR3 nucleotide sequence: TGTGCCAGCAGCCAAGAAGGAGGGGGGAGCTCCTACGAGCAGTACTTC.

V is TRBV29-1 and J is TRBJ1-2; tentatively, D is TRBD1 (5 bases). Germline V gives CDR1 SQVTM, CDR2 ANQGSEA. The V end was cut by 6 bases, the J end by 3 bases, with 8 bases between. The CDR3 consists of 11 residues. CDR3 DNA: TGCAGCGTCGACAGCTACTATGGCTACACCTTC. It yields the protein CSVDSYYGYTF.

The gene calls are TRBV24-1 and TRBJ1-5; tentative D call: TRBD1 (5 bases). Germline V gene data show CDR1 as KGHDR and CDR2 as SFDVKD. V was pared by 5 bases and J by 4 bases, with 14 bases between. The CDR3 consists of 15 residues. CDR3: CATSGAGTDNQPQHF. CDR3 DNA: TGTGCCACCAGTGGAGCCGGGACGGATAATCAGCCCCAGCATTTT.

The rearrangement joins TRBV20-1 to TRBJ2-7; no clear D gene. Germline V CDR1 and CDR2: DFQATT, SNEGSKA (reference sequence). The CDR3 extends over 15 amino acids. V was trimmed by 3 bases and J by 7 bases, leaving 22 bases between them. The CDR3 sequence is CSASLLAARAGEQYF. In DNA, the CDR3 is TGCAGTGCTAGTCTCTTGGCAGCCCGAGCCGGTGAGCAGTACTTC.

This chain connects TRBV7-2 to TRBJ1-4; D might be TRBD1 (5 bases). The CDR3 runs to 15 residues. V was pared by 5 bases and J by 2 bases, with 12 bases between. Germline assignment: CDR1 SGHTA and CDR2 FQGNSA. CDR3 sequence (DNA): TGTGCCAGCAGCCCCAGACGGGGGACTAATGAAAAACTGTTTTTT. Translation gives CASSPRRGTNEKLFF.

In DNA, the CDR3 is TGTGCCAGCAGTTTAGGTTCGAGGGGATGGTCCTATAATTCACCCCTCCACTTT. Its translation: CASSLGSRGWSYNSPLHF. J is TRBJ1-6 and V is TRBV28, with D possibly TRBD1 on 5 matching bases. Germline V gene sequence: CDR1 MDHEN, CDR2 SYDVKM. The length of the CDR3 is 18 residues. Trimming left V 2 bases short and J 1 base short, with 15 bases between.

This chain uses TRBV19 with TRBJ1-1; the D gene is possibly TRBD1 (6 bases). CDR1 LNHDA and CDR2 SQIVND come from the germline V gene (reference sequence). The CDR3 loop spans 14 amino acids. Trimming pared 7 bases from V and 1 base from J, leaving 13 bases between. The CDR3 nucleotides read TGTGCCAGTATCCAGGGACAAGCGAACACTGAAGCTTTCTTT. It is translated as CASIQGQANTEAFF.